Described below is a single T cell receptor beta chain sequence and its context. Time point here: pre-treatment sample, taken before nivolumab and TIL therapy. The CDR3 length is 15 residues. Germline assignment: CDR1 LNHNV and CDR2 YYDKDF (reference sequence). The V and J ends lost 0 bases and 3 bases, in that order; junction bases with no gene match: 2. These data come from a study of TIL therapy for anti-PD-1-resistant metastatic lung cancer. The immunoSEQ assay was v3. Produced via immunoSEQ multiplex PCR; TCRdb's table is partial and in-frame only. The sample consists of around 33,000 clones, just under 75% of them appearing once.

The sample was blood, taken at baseline. This chain joins TRBV15 and TRBJ1-2; 9 nucleotides agree with TRBD1. The TCR was taken from a woman between 30 and 79 years old with non-small cell lung cancer. The CDR3 here is CATSRDRTGDYGYTF. The CDR3, as DNA: TGTGCCACCAGCAGAGATCGGACAGGGGACTATGGCTACACCTTC.